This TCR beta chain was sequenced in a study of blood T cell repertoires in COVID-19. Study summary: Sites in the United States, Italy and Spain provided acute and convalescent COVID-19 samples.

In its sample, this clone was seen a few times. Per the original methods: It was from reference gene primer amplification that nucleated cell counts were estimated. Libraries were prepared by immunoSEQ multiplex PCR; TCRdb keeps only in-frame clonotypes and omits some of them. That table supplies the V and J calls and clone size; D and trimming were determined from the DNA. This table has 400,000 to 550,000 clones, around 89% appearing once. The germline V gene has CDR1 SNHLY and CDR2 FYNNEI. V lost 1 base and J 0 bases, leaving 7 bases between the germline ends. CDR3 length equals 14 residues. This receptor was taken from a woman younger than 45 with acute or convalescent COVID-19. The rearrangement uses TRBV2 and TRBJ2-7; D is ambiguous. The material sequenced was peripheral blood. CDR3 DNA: TGTGCCAGCAGTGAAGGACTTAGCTCCTACGAGCAGTACTTC. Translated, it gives CASSEGLSSYEQYF.